The 3 T cell receptor beta chains presented below share a single source sample, sequenced in a study of vaccination and CD4 T cells after COVID-19. Antigens of these TCRs are unknown. Once obtained from cultured CD4+ T cells, the DNA was sequenced using the Oncomine TCR Beta short-read assay. In TCRdb, the PCR reads were re-called with MiXCR into one record per CDR3 protein. The table has fewer than 15,000 distinct CDR3 sequences, 21% seen once. Documented treatment: roughly ten-day PBMC culture with coronavirus spike peptide pools or control peptides (ViraFEST assay). This sample comprised CD4+ T cells from blood, cultured in vitro, obtained before SARS-CoV-2 vaccination. The receptor set was obtained from a human donor who received a COVID-19 vaccine.

The chain employs TRBV6-2 or TRBV6-3 and TRBJ1-2; perhaps TRBD1 as D (5 bases). With 2 bases removed from V and 4 bases from J, the gap between germline ends came to 14 bases. Germline CDR1 MNHEY, CDR2 SVGEGT. This CDR3 comprises 15 residues. CDR3 sequence reads: CASSYGRDGFYGYTF. The DNA for the CDR3 is TGTGCCAGCAGTTACGGGAGGGACGGATTCTATGGCTACACCTTC.

This clonotype was detected a few times. This chain's CDR3 is CASSEGPGGLANYGYTF. The CDR3 DNA follows: TGTGCCAGCAGTGAAGGTCCAGGGGGCTTGGCTAACTATGGCTACACCTTC. J is TRBJ1-2 and V is TRBV2; 8 bases are shared with TRBD1. Germline V gene data show CDR1 as SNHLY and CDR2 as FYNNEI. Trimming removed 1 base from V and 0 bases from J; junction bases left unmatched: 7. This CDR3 comprises 17 residues.

J is TRBJ1-5 and V is TRBV28; 8 bases fit TRBD1. The CDR3 has 15 amino acids. Germline CDR1 reads MDHEN; CDR2 reads SYDVKM. J gave up 5 bases and V 2 bases, and 5 bases lay outside the gene matches. The CDR3 DNA reads as TGTGCCAGCAGTTTAGGGACAGGTTTGGATCAGCCCCAGCATTTT. Its translation is CASSLGTGLDQPQHF.